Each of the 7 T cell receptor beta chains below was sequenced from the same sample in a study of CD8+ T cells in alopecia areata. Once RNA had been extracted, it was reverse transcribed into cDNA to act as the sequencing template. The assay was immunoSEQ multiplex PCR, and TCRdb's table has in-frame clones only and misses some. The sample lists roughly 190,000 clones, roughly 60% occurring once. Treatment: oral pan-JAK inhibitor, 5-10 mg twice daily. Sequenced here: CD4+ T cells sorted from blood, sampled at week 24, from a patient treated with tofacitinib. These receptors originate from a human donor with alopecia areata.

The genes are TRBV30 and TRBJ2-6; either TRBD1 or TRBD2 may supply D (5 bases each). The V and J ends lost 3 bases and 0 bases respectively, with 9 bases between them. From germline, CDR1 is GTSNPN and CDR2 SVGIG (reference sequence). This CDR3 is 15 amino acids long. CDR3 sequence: CAWSGTNSGANVLTF. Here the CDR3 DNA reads TGTGCCTGGAGCGGGACCAACTCTGGGGCCAACGTCCTGACTTTC.

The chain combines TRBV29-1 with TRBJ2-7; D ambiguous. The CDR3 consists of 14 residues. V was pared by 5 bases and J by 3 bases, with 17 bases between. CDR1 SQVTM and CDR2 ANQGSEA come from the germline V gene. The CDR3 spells CSVSLAVRSYEQYF. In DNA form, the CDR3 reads TGCAGCGTTAGTTTGGCAGTACGTAGCTACGAGCAGTACTTC.

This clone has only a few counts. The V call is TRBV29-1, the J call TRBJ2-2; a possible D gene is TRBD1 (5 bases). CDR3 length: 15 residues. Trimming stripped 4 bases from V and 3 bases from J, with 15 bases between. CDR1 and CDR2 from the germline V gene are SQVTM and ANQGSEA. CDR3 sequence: CSVGGGAAYTGELFF. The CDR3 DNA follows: TGCAGCGTTGGGGGTGGGGCAGCTTACACCGGGGAGCTGTTTTTT.

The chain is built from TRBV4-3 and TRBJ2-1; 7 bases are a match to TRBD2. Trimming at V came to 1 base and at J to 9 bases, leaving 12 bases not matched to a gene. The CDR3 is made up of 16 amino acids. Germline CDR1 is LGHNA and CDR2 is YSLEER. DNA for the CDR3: TGCGCCAGCAGCCAAGCCCTGGTGCCTAGCGGTAGTGAGCAGTTCTTC. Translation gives CASSQALVPSGSEQFF.

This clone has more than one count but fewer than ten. The CDR3 DNA reads TGTGCCAGCAGCGTAGAAGGTCACTATGGCTACACCTTC. Its protein is CASSVEGHYGYTF. The chain is built from TRBV9 and TRBJ1-2; D not resolved. Germline V lookup: CDR1 SGDLS, CDR2 YYNGEE. Deletions cut 0 bases from V and 3 bases from J, with 6 bases between. The CDR3 contains 13 residues.

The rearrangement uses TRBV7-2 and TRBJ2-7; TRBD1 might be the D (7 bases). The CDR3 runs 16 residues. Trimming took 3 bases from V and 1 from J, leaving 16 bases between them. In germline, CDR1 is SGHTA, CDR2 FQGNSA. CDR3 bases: TGTGCCAGCAGCTTTCTTCCAGGGGGGCCATCCTACGAGCAGTACTTC. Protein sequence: CASSFLPGGPSYEQYF.

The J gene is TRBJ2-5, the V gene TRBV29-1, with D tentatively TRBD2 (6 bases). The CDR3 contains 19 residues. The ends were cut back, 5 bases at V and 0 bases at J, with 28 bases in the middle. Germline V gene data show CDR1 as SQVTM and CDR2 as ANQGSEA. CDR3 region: CSVPYVFRGGYQYQETQYF. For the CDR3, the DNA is TGCAGCGTTCCATACGTCTTCCGGGGAGGCTATCAATACCAAGAGACCCAGTACTTC.